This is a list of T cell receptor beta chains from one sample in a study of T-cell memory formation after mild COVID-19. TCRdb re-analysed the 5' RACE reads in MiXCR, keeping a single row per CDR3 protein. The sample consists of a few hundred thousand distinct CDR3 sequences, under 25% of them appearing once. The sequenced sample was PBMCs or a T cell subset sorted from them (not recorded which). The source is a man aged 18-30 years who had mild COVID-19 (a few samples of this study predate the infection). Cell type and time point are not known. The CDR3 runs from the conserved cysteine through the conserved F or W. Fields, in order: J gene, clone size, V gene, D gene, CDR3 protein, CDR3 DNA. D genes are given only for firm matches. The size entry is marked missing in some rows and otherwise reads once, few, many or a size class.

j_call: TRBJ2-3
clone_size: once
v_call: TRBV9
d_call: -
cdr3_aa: CASSAQEAADTQYF
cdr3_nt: TGTGCCAGCAGCGCCCAAGAGGCCGCAGATACGCAGTATTTT

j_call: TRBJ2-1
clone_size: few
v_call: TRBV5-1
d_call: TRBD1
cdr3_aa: CASRDRENYNEQFF
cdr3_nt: TGCGCCAGCAGGGACAGGGAAAACTACAATGAGCAGTTCTTC

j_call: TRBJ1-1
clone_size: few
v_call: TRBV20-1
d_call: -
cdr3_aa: CSARESGFTEAFF
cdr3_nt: TGCAGTGCTAGGGAGTCCGGGTTCACTGAAGCTTTCTTT

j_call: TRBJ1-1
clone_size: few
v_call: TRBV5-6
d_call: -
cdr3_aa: CASSLDRGSKAFF
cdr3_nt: TGTGCCAGCAGCTTGGATAGGGGCTCGAAGGCTTTCTTT

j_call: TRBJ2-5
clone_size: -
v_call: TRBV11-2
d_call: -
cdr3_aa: CASSTSPLETQYF
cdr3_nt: TGTGCCAGCAGCACCAGCCCGCTGGAGACCCAGTACTTC

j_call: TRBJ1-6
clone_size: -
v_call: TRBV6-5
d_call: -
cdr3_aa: CASSYSSGFDYNSPLHF
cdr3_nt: TGTGCCAGCAGTTACTCATCAGGATTTGATTATAATTCACCCCTCCACTTT

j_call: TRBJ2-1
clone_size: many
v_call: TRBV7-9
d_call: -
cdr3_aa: CASSLGSNEQFF
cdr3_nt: TGTGCCAGCAGCTTAGGGAGCAATGAGCAGTTCTTC

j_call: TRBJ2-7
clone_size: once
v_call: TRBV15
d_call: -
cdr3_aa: CATSRGGGKSGEQYF
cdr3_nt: TGTGCCACCAGCAGAGGAGGGGGAAAAAGTGGCGAGCAGTACTTC

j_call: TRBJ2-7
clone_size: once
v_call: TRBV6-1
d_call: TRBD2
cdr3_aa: CASRLAESYEQYF
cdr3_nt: TGTGCCAGCCGCCTAGCGGAGTCCTACGAGCAGTACTTC

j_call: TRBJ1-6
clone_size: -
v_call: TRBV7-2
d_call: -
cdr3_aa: CASSSTRSNSPLHF
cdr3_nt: TGTGCCAGCAGCTCCACCAGAAGTAATTCACCCCTCCACTTT

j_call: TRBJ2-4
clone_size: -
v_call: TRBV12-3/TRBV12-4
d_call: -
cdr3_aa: CASSRLGNPNIQYF
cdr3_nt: TGTGCCAGCAGCCGTCTCGGCAACCCGAACATTCAGTACTTC